Presented here are 30 T cell receptor beta chains from one specimen sequenced in a study of T cells in Graves' hyperthyroidism and ophthalmopathy. The TCR beta CDR3 regions underwent amplification using RNA transcripts as the source. A set of HTBI primers served as the primers for a first-round RT-PCR of the TCR CDR3. In TCRdb, the multiplex PCR reads were re-called with MiXCR into one record per CDR3 protein. The sample includes 750,000 to 900,000 distinct CDR3 sequences, 35% to 40% of them seen just once. The sequenced sample was blood. The receptors come from a young man with Graves' hyperthyroidism.

This clonotype was observed at least ten times. This chain links TRBV25-1 with TRBJ1-1; TRBD1 matches at 7 bases. Germline CDR1 reads MGHDK; CDR2 reads SYGVNS. The CDR3 loop spans 13 amino acids. V shed 7 bases and J 4 bases; nucleotides not matched to a gene: 6. The CDR3 DNA follows: TGTGCCAGCATCCGAGCAGGGGGCACTGAAGCTTTCTTT. It is translated as CASIRAGGTEAFF. Filled out from reference TRBV25-1 and TRBJ1-1, the complete variable domain reads EADIYQTPRYLVIGTGKKITLECSQTMGHDKMYWYQQDPGMELHLIHYSYGVNSTEKGDLSSESTVSRIRTEHFPLTLESARPSHTSQYLCASIRAGGTEAFFGQGTRLTVV.

The chain couples TRBV24-1 to TRBJ2-2; D call uncertain. V was trimmed by 4 bases and J by 8 bases, leaving 13 bases between them. The CDR3 runs 14 residues. Germline CDR1 reads KGHDR; CDR2 reads SFDVKD. Written as DNA, the CDR3 is TGTGCCACCAGTGAGGACCGATCCGAGGGGGAGCTGTTTTTT. This sequence encodes CATSEDRSEGELFF.

Only a few counts were recorded for this clonotype. The rearrangement joins TRBV4-1 to TRBJ1-2; D is unresolved. Germline loops: CDR1 MGHRA, CDR2 YSYEKL. CDR3 length equals 15 residues. V was clipped by 0 bases and J by 4 bases, with 12 bases between them. CDR3 residues: CASSQDGVASYGYTF. In DNA form, the CDR3 reads TGCGCCAGCAGCCAAGATGGGGTCGCGAGCTATGGCTACACCTTC.

This clonotype was counted ten times or more. J is TRBJ1-1 and V is TRBV19, with no clear D. Trimming stripped 4 bases from V and 1 base from J, with 10 bases between. Per the germline V gene, CDR1 is LNHDA and CDR2 is SQIVND (reference sequence). This CDR3 region has 14 residues. The CDR3 loop reads CASSTGRKNTEAFF. The CDR3 DNA reads TGTGCCAGTAGTACCGGCAGGAAGAACACTGAAGCTTTCTTT.

In this sample, this clonotype turned up a few times. The genes are TRBV5-6 and TRBJ1-5; TRBD1 is a possible D gene (6 bases). Germline lookup yields CDR1 SGHDT and CDR2 YYEEEE. V lost 0 bases to trimming and J lost 6 bases, with 13 bases between them. The CDR3 sequence is 15 residues long. CDR3 sequence: CASSLGSGDRQPQHF. CDR3 bases: TGTGCCAGCAGCTTGGGATCAGGGGACCGTCAGCCCCAGCATTTT.

This sequence joins TRBV2 and TRBJ2-5; 13 bases fit TRBD2. The V gene's germline CDR1 is SNHLY and CDR2 FYNNEI. The CDR3 consists of 15 residues. After removal of 4 bases from V and 7 bases from J, the junction contained 6 bases not matched to a gene. The CDR3 spells CASSAGLAGAGTQYF. The CDR3, as DNA: TGTGCCAGCAGTGCTGGACTAGCGGGAGCGGGGACCCAGTACTTC.

To note about this clonotype: This clone may be a read error of a much larger clone one base away. The rearrangement joins TRBV19 to TRBJ1-2; D is unresolved. Germline V gives CDR1 LNHDA, CDR2 SQIVND (reference sequence). This CDR3 comprises 13 residues. The CDR3 nucleotides are TGTGCCAGTAGTATTATGGAGTTCTATGGCTACGCCTTC. It translates to CASSIMEFYGYAF.

In this sample, this clonotype turned up many times. The chain recombines TRBV9 with TRBJ1-1; D may be TRBD1 (5 bases). The CDR3 is 14 amino acids. CDR1 and CDR2 (germline): SGDLS, YYNGEE. The V gene lost 1 base and the J gene lost 2 bases, with 9 bases spanning the gap. The CDR3 spells CASSVKGANTEAFF. The CDR3 DNA is TGTGCCAGCAGCGTAAAAGGGGCTAACACTGAAGCTTTCTTT.

About this clonotype: A read error may be the cause here, since a much bigger clone is one base away. The chain couples TRBV7-9 to TRBJ1-2; D uncertain. The V end lost 5 bases, the J end lost 4 bases, and 11 bases lay between the germline ends. The CDR3 has 13 residues. Germline-derived CDR1 and CDR2 are SEHNR and FQNEAQ (reference sequence). This chain's CDR3 is CASSPDAFYGYTF. The CDR3 DNA reads TGTGCCAGCAGCCCTGACGCCTTCTATGGCTACACCTTC.

The rearrangement joins TRBV6-5 to TRBJ1-6, with D possibly TRBD1 on 5 matching bases. The V and J ends lost 8 bases and 9 bases respectively, with 20 bases between them. Germline CDR1 is MNHEY and CDR2 is SVGAGI. This CDR3 has 15 amino acids. CDR3 in DNA: TGTGCCAGCGGCGCCGGGACCCTTAACTTTTCACCCCTCCACTTT. Amino acids: CASGAGTLNFSPLHF.

This clonotype was counted a single time. A much bigger clone sits one base away, suggesting this may be a read error. The chain combines TRBV20-1 with TRBJ1-5; D is undetermined. Germline V gene lookup returns CDR1 DFQATT and CDR2 SNEGSKA (reference sequence). The CDR3 totals 12 residues. CDR3 amino acids: CSASNSNQPQQF. In DNA form, the CDR3 reads TGCAGTGCTAGCAATAGCAATCAGCCCCAGCAATTT.

Many counts were recorded for this clonotype. The chain recombines TRBV29-1 with TRBJ2-2, with TRBD2 matching over 11 bases. The CDR3 is 13 residues long. CDR1 is SQVTM, CDR2 ANQGSEA, per germline. With V trimmed by 7 bases and J by 5 bases, 3 bases remained unmatched. This chain's CDR3 is CSASGRTTGELFF. The CDR3 bases are TGCAGCGCTAGCGGGAGGACGACCGGGGAGCTGTTTTTT.

This clonotype was observed a few times. At one end the junction does not follow the germline gene, possibly because of a read error. V is TRBV5-1 and J is TRBJ2-7, with D hard to call. Germline CDR1 and CDR2: SGHRS and YFSETQ. The CDR3 is made up of 15 amino acids. CDR3: CASSFRYRSSDEQYF. Here the CDR3 DNA reads TGTGCCAGCAGCTTCCGATATAGGTCCTCGGACGAGCAGTACTTC.

This clonotype was counted ten times or more. V and J are TRBV19 and TRBJ1-5; D is undetermined. Looked up from germline, CDR1 is LNHDA and CDR2 is SQIVND (reference sequence). Trimming pared 7 bases from V and 0 bases from J, leaving 13 bases between. The CDR3 consists of 15 residues. The CDR3 is CASTRTVNSNQPQHF. The CDR3 nucleotides read TGTGCCAGTACCCGGACGGTTAATAGCAATCAGCCCCAGCATTTT.

In its sample, this clonotype was seen a few times. This chain connects TRBV19 to TRBJ1-6; TRBD1 matches at 9 bases. Germline values: CDR1 LNHDA, CDR2 SQIVND (reference sequence). The CDR3 extends over 15 amino acids. Trimming cost V 6 bases and J 8 bases; bases outside gene matches: 8. The DNA for the CDR3 is TGTGCCAGTAGCCCACAGGGGGCGATTGATTCACCCCTCCACTTT. Translation: CASSPQGAIDSPLHF.

This clonotype came up many times. V usage is TRBV29-1 and J usage is TRBJ1-2, with D unresolved. V shed 4 bases and J shed 3 bases, with 9 bases lying between them. CDR1 is SQVTM and CDR2 is ANQGSEA in the germline V gene. This CDR3 spans 12 amino acids. CDR3 bases: TGCAGCGTTGTCGGGGAAGACTATGGCTACACCTTC. It codes for CSVVGEDYGYTF.

The rearrangement links TRBV12-3 or TRBV12-4 to TRBJ2-7; TRBD1 matches at 7 bases. V shed 6 bases and J 1 base; nucleotides not matched to a gene: 6. The CDR3 has 14 amino acids. DNA for the CDR3: TGTGCCAGCAGCTCAGGGGGTTTTTCCTACGAGCAGTACTTC. It translates to CASSSGGFSYEQYF.

This clonotype was detected only a few times. One end of the junction fails to match germline, which may point to a read error. The chain carries TRBV7-2 and TRBJ1-1; D ambiguous. This CDR3 contains 14 residues. Germline lookup yields CDR1 SGHTA and CDR2 FQGNSA. Here the CDR3 reads CASSQLTQNTEAFF. CDR3 DNA sequence: TGCGCCAGCAGCCAACTCACACAGAACACTGAAGCTTTCTTT.

This clonotype was seen repeatedly, ten times or more. V and J are TRBV10-3 and TRBJ1-5; 8 nucleotides line up with TRBD1. CDR1 and CDR2 (germline): ENHRY, SYGVKD. This CDR3 contains 14 residues. The trim removed 6 bases at V and 2 bases at J, leaving 3 bases unmatched. The CDR3 coding sequence is TGTGCCATCAGCCCGGGACAGGGCAATCAGCCCCAGCATTTT. Residues: CAISPGQGNQPQHF.

The chain is built from TRBV5-1 and TRBJ1-1; 9 nucleotides align to TRBD1. Germline V gene data show CDR1 as SGHRS and CDR2 as YFSETQ. The ends lost 6 bases at V and 2 bases at J; junction bases unmatched: 11. The length of the CDR3 is 16 residues. The CDR3 region has the DNA TGCGCCAGCACCTTACAGGGGGCTAGTGGAAACACTGAAGCTTTCTTT. Translation: CASTLQGASGNTEAFF. Full variable domain (remainder filled in from reference TRBV5-1 and TRBJ1-1): KAGVTQTPRYLIKTRGQQVTLSCSPISGHRSVSWYQQTPGQGLQFLFEYFSETQRNKGNFPGRFSGRQFSNSRSEMNVSTLELGDSALYLCASTLQGASGNTEAFFGQGTRLTVV.

The genes are TRBV9 and TRBJ1-2, with 7 bases fitting TRBD1. Germline CDR1 is SGDLS and CDR2 is YYNGEE. V shed 4 bases, J shed 8 bases, and the junction held 11 bases outside the gene matches. The CDR3 totals 14 residues. CDR3 DNA: TGTGCCAGCAGCCCGGGACAGACTACTCGGGGCTACACCTTC. Its protein is CASSPGQTTRGYTF.

This clonotype was seen at least ten times. The chain joins TRBV24-1 to TRBJ1-2, with D possibly being TRBD1 (6 bases). Germline values: CDR1 KGHDR, CDR2 SFDVKD. The CDR3 sequence is 13 residues long. V dropped 5 bases and J dropped 4 bases, with 10 bases sitting between them. The CDR3 reads CATSAGDFYGYTF. CDR3 bases: TGTGCCACCAGTGCAGGGGACTTCTATGGCTACACCTTC.

In this sample, this clonotype turned up a few times. The genes are TRBV7-2 and TRBJ2-7; 12 positions match TRBD2. This CDR3 spans 15 amino acids. V was pared by 6 bases and J by 3 bases, with 6 bases of the junction left unmatched. The germline V gene has CDR1 SGHTA and CDR2 FQGNSA. The CDR3 nucleotides read TGTGCCAGCAGTTTGACGACTAGCGGGGGCTACGAGCAGTACTTC. Translated, it gives CASSLTTSGGYEQYF. Full variable domain (rest looked up from reference TRBV7-2 and TRBJ2-7): GAGVSQSPSNKVTEKGKDVELRCDPISGHTALYWYRQSLGQGLEFLIYFQGNSAPDKSGLPSDRFSAERTGGSVSTLTIQRTQQEDSAVYLCASSLTTSGGYEQYFGPGTRLTVT.

The table lists this clonotype with many counts. This chain links TRBV9 with TRBJ2-5, with TRBD2 matching 7 bases. V gave up 3 bases and J gave up 2 bases; unmatched junction bases: 1. The CDR3 length is 13 residues. Germline loops: CDR1 SGDLS, CDR2 YYNGEE. CDR3 sequence (DNA): TGTGCCAGCAGCGGGGACTATCAAGAGACCCAGTACTTC. It specifies CASSGDYQETQYF.

This clonotype came up many times. This rearrangement joins TRBV27 to TRBJ2-5; D is uncertain. V was clipped by 4 bases and J by 5 bases, with 11 bases between them. CDR1 and CDR2 (germline): MNHEY, SMNVEV (reference sequence). The CDR3 sequence is 13 residues long. The chain's CDR3 is CASSSIDWETQYF. The DNA of the CDR3 is TGTGCCAGCAGTTCGATAGACTGGGAGACCCAGTACTTC.

The chain is built from TRBV3-1 and TRBJ2-5, with D maybe TRBD1 (5 bases). V was cut by 4 bases and J by 4 bases, with 13 bases left in between. The CDR3 totals 14 residues. The germline V gene has CDR1 LGHDT and CDR2 YNNKEL (reference sequence). The CDR3 loop is CASSLDTPRETQYF. The CDR3 region has the DNA TGTGCCAGCAGCCTGGACACTCCCCGAGAGACCCAGTACTTC.

This clonotype was seen repeatedly, ten times or more. The chain recombines TRBV7-6 with TRBJ1-6, with a possible D match to TRBD1 (6 bases). CDR3 length: 14 amino acids. Trimming took 5 bases from V and 10 from J, leaving 15 bases between them. Germline CDR1 is SGHVS and CDR2 is FNYEAQ. Here the CDR3 reads CASSKRGAESPLHF. CDR3 nucleotides: TGTGCCAGCAGCAAGCGGGGGGCGGAATCACCCCTCCACTTT.

This clonotype was observed at least ten times. The chain couples TRBV29-1 to TRBJ2-2; TRBD2 aligns across 10 bases. The V and J ends lost 3 bases and 3 bases, in that order; junction bases with no gene match: 1. The CDR3 has 14 residues. Germline CDR1 is SQVTM and CDR2 is ANQGSEA. CDR3 in amino acids: CSVEGTSDTGELFF. CDR3 bases: TGCAGCGTTGAGGGGACTAGCGACACCGGGGAGCTGTTTTTT.

J is TRBJ2-5 and V is TRBV25-1; TRBD2 might be the D (5 bases). V lost 6 bases, J lost 4 bases, and 24 bases lay in between. This CDR3 is built from 17 residues. CDR1 is MGHDK, CDR2 SYGVNS, per germline. As DNA, the CDR3 is TGTGCCAGCAGCTTGAGGGAGCGCCAACGAATTTCAGAGACCCAGTACTTC. It translates to CASSLRERQRISETQYF.

This clonotype came up many times. V usage is TRBV7-2 and J usage is TRBJ1-3, with a tentative D call TRBD1 (6 bases). The CDR3 has 14 amino acids. V lost 5 bases and J 8 bases, leaving 16 bases between the germline ends. From germline, CDR1 is SGHTA and CDR2 FQGNSA. Here the CDR3 DNA reads TGTGCCAGCAGCCTTAGAGGGGGGGGCCACACCATATATTTT. It encodes CASSLRGGGHTIYF.